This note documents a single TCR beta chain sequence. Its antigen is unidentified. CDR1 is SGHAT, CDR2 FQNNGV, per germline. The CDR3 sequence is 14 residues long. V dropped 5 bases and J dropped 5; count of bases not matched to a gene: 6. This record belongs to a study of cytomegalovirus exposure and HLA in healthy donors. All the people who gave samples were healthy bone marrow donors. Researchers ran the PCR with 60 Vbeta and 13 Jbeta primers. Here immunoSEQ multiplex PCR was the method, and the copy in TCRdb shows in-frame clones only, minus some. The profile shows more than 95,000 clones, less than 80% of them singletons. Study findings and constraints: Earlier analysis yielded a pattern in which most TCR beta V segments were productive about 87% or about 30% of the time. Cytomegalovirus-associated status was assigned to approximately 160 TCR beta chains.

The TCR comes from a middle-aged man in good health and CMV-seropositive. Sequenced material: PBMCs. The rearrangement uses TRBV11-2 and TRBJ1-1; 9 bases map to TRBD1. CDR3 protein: CASSPTGGRTEAFF. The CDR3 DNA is TGTGCCAGCAGCCCAACAGGGGGCCGGACTGAAGCTTTCTTT.